These T cell receptor beta chains were read from a single sample in a study of neurological immune-mediated disorders. A single record per CDR3 protein comes from TCRdb applying MiXCR to the 5' RACE reads. Of some 60,000 distinct CDR3 sequences listed, roughly 9.7% were seen once; the top ten hold around 13%. Material for sequencing was PBMCs. All receptors come from a man aged 25 to 40 in good health. Both conserved end residues are part of each CDR3. The D gene is left open where the match is weak. Some rows mark clone size as missing; the rest say once, few, many or name a class of expanded clone.

d_gene	v_gene	j_gene	abundance	CDR3aa	CDR3nt
NA	TRBV12-3/TRBV12-4	TRBJ1-2	many	CASSSTPVRGAYGYTF	TGTGCCAGCAGCTCAACCCCAGTAAGGGGCGCCTATGGCTACACCTTC
NA	TRBV5-1	TRBJ2-2	few	CASSSTTEGRVGELFF	TGCGCCAGCAGCTCGACGACTGAGGGAAGGGTCGGGGAGCTGTTTTTT
TRBD2	TRBV7-2	TRBJ2-1	many	CASSLVASGSYNEQFF	TGTGCCAGCAGCTTAGTCGCTAGCGGGAGTTACAATGAGCAGTTCTTC
NA	TRBV20-1	TRBJ1-1	many	CSARSSWTEAFF	TGCAGTGCTAGGAGTTCTTGGACTGAAGCTTTCTTT
NA	TRBV5-1	TRBJ2-1	many	CASSLEDASWNEQFF	TGCGCCAGCAGCTTGGAGGACGCCTCGTGGAATGAGCAGTTCTTC
NA	TRBV10-1	TRBJ2-6	many	CASSPGANVLTF	TGCGCCAGCAGTCCTGGGGCCAACGTCCTGACTTTC
NA	TRBV20-1	TRBJ1-5	many	CSARSTRNQPQHF	TGCAGTGCTCGTTCGACACGCAATCAGCCCCAGCATTTT
NA	TRBV5-1	TRBJ2-5	many	CASSFTTPDPETQYF	TGCGCCAGCAGCTTTACTACGCCGGATCCGGAGACCCAGTACTTC
TRBD2	TRBV5-1	TRBJ2-5	many	CASSSGLGETQYF	TGCGCCAGCAGCTCGGGACTAGGAGAGACCCAGTACTTC
NA	TRBV20-1	TRBJ2-7	many	CSARDGREQYF	TGCAGTGCTAGAGATGGGCGCGAGCAGTACTTC
NA	TRBV6-5	TRBJ2-2	NA	CASTGGGQHTGELFF	TGTGCCAGCACTGGGGGAGGTCAGCACACCGGGGAGCTGTTTTTT